This T cell receptor (beta chain) was retrieved from a study of radiotherapy plus CTLA-4 blockade in lung cancer. Study information: Objective response rate was roughly 19%; disease control rate, approximately 33%.

Notes on the study in general: Among blood TCR repertoires after radiotherapy plus ipilimumab, tumor-derived clones expanded.

In regard to this clone: Its antigen is not identified.

Germline V gene sequence: CDR1 SGHNT, CDR2 YYREEE (reference sequence). CDR3 length equals 12 residues. The V gene lost 2 bases and the J gene lost 9 bases, with 6 bases spanning the gap. Here immunoSEQ multiplex PCR was the method, and the copy in TCRdb shows in-frame clones only, minus some. The sample consists of roughly 120,000 clones, about 80% of them appearing once. This chain uses TRBV5-4 with TRBJ1-6; D is ambiguous. The sequencing here drew on peripheral blood, taken from a patient treated with radiotherapy plus ipilimumab. This receptor was obtained from a human donor with non-small cell lung cancer that progressed on radiotherapy plus ipilimumab. Some clones in this sample may be carry-over from other donors' samples. CDR3 coding DNA: TGTGCCAGCAGCTTAAGTGGTTCACCCCTCCACTTT. This encodes CASSLSGSPLHF.